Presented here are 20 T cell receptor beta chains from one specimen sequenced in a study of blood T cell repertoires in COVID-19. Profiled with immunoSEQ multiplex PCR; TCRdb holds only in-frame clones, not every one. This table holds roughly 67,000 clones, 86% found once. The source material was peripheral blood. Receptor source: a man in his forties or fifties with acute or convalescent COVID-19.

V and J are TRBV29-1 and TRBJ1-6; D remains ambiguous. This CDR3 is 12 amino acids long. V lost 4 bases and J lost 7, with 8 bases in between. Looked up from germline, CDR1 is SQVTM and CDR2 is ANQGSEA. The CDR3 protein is CSVGERNSPLHF. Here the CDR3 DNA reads TGCAGCGTTGGGGAGCGGAATTCACCCCTCCACTTT.

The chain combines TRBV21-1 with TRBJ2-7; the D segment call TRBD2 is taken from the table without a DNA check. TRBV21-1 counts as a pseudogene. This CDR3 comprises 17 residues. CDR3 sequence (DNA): TGTGCCAGCAGCAAAGGGAGGGGATTAAGGCTTACCTACGAGCAGTACTTC. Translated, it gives CASSKGRGLRLTYEQYF.

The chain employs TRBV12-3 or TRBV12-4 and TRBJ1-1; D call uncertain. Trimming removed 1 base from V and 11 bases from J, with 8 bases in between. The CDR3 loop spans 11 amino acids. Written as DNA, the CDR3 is TGTGCCAGCAGTTTAGGCGGGGTTGCTTTCTTT. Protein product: CASSLGGVAFF.

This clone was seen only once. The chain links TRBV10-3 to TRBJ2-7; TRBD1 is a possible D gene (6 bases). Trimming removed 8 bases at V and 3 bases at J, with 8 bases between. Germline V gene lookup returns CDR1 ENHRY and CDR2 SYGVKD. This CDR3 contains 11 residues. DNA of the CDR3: TGTGCCATCGCAGGGGTCTACGAGCAGTACTTC. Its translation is CAIAGVYEQYF.

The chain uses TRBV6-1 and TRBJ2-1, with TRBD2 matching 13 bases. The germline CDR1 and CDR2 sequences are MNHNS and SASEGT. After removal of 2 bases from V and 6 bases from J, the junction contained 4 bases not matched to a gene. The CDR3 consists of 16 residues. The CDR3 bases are TGTGCCAGCAGTGAACCACTAGCGGGGGGGTTCAATGAGCAGTTCTTC. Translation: CASSEPLAGGFNEQFF.

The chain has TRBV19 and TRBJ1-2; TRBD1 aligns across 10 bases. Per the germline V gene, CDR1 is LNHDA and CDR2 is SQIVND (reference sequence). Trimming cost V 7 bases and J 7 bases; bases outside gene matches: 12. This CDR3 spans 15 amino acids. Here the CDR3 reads CASTTPWRDRGGYTF. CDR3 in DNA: TGTGCCAGTACGACCCCCTGGCGGGACAGGGGTGGCTACACCTTC.

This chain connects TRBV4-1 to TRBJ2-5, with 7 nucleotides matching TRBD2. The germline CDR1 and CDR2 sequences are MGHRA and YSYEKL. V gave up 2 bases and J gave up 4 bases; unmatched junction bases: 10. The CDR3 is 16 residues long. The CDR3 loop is CASSQSLRDYLETQYF. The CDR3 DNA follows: TGCGCCAGCAGCCAAAGCCTCCGGGACTATTTAGAGACCCAGTACTTC.

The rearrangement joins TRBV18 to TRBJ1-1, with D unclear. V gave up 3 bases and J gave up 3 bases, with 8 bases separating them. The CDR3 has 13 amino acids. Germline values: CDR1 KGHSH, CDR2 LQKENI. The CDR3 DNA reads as TGTGCCAGCTCACCGAACGACTACACTGAAGCTTTCTTT. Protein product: CASSPNDYTEAFF.

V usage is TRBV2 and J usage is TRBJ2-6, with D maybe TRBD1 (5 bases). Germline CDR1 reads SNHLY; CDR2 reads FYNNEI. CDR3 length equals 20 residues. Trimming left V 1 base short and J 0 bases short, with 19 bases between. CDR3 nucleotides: TGTGCCAGCAGTGAAGGTGTTGCGGACACGGGTTTCTCTGGGGCCAACGTCCTGACTTTC. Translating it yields CASSEGVADTGFSGANVLTF. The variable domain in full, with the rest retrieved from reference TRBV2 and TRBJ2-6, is EPEVTQTPSHQVTQMGQEVILRCVPISNHLYFYWYRQILGQKVEFLVSFYNNEISEKSEIFDDQFSVERPDGSNFTLKIRSTKLEDSAMYFCASSEGVADTGFSGANVLTFGAGSRLTVL.

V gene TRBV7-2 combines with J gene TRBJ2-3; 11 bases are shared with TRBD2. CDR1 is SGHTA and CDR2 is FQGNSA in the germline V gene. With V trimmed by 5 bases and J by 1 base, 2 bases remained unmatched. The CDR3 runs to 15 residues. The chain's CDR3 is CASSGGLAGTDTQYF. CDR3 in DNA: TGTGCCAGCAGCGGGGGACTAGCGGGCACAGATACGCAGTATTTT.

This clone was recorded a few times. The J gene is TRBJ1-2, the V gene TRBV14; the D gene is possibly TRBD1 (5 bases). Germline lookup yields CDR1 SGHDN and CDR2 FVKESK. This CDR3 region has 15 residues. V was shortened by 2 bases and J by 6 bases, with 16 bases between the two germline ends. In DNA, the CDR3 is TGTGCCAGCAGCCAAAACCACCAGGGTGGCGATGGCTACACCTTC. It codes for CASSQNHQGGDGYTF.

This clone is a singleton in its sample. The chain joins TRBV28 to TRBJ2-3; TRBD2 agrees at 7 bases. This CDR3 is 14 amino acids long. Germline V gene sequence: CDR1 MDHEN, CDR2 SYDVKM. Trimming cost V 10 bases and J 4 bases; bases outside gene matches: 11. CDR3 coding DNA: TGTGCCATAGCAGCGGGACCCTCCCCAGATACGCAGTATTTT. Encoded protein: CAIAAGPSPDTQYF.

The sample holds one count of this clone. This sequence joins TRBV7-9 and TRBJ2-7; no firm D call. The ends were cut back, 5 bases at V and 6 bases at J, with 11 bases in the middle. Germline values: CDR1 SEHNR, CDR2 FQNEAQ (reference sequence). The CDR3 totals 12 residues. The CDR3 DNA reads TGTGCCAGCAGCCCCTCAGTTTCCGAGCAGTACTTC. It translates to CASSPSVSEQYF.

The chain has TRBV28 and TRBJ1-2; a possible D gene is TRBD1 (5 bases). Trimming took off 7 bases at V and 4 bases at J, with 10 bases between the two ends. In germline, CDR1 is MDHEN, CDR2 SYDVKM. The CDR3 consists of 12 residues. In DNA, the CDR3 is TGTGCCAGCACCCAGGGTGTCTATGGCTACACCTTC. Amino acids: CASTQGVYGYTF.

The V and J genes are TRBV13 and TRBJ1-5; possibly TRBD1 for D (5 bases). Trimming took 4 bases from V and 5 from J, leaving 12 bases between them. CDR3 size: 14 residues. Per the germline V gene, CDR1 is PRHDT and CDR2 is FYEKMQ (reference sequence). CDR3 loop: CASSSGGGDQPQHF. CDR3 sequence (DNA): TGTGCCAGCAGCTCGGGGGGAGGGGATCAGCCCCAGCATTTT. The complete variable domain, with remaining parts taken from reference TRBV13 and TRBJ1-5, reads AAGVIQSPRHLIKEKRETATLKCYPIPRHDTVYWYQQGPGQDPQFLISFYEKMQSDKGSIPDRFSAQQFSDYHSELNMSSLELGDSALYFCASSSGGGDQPQHFGDGTRLSIL.

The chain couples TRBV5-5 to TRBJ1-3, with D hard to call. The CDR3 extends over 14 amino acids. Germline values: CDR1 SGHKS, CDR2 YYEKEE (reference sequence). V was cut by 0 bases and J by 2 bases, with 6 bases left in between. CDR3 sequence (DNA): TGTGCCAGCAGCTTGGGAGGCGCTGGAAACACCATATATTTT. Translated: CASSLGGAGNTIYF.

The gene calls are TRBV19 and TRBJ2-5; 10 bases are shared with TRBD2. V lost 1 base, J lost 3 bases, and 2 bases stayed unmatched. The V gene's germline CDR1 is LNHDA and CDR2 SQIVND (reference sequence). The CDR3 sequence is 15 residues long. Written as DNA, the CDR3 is TGTGCCAGTAGTATAGGGACTAGCGGAAAAGAGACCCAGTACTTC. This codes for CASSIGTSGKETQYF.

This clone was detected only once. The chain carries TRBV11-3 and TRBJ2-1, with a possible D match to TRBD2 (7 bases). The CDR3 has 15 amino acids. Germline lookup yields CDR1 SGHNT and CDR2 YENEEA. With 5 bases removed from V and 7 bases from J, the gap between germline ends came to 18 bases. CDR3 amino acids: CASSRGGGIENEQFF. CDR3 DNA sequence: TGTGCCAGCAGCCGAGGGGGGGGCATCGAAAATGAGCAGTTCTTC.

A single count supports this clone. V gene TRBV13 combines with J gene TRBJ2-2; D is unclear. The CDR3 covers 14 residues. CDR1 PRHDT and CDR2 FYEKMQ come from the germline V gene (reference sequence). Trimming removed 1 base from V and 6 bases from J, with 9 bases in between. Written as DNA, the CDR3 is TGTGCCAGCAGCTTAGTTTCAGTGGCCGGGGAGCTGTTTTTT. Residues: CASSLVSVAGELFF.

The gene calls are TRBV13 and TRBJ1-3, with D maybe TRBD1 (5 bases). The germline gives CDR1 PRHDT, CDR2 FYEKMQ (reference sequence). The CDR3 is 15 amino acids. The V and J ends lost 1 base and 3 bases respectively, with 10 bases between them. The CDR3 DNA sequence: TGTGCCAGCAGCTTAGCCCCCGGGGGTGGAAACACCATATATTTT. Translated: CASSLAPGGGNTIYF.